Listed below are T cell receptor beta chains from one sample, sequenced in a study of OX40 agonist ivuxolimab in advanced cancers. TCRdb's table, derived via immunoSEQ multiplex PCR, lists solely in-frame clones and lacks some. The sample includes 65,000 or so clones, roughly 86% of them seen just once. Sequencing used CD4+ or CD8+ T cells sorted from blood, obtained in a trial of the OX40 agonist ivuxolimab. All receptors derive from an adult with an advanced solid tumor such as melanoma, head and neck, liver or kidney cancer. Each CDR3 is given with its conserved first and last residue. A D gene is named only where the DNA matches it firmly. Expanded clones get a size class; other rows say once, few or many, or leave the size out.

CDR3 length	J gene	clone size	D gene	V gene	CDR3 DNA	CDR3 protein
15	TRBJ2-2	-	-	TRBV18	TGTGCCAGCTCACAATTTCGTTTATGGACCGGGGAGCTGTTTTTT	CASSQFRLWTGELFF
11	TRBJ2-7	-	-	TRBV6-1	TGTGCCAGCAGCCTAACCTACGAGCAGTACTTC	CASSLTYEQYF
11	TRBJ2-1	-	-	TRBV6-6	TGTGCCGGGGGCGACTACAATGAGCAGTTCTTC	CAGGDYNEQFF
14	TRBJ2-2	-	-	TRBV18	TGTGCCAGCTCACCACCAAGGGATTCCGGGGAGCTGTTTTTT	CASSPPRDSGELFF
16	TRBJ2-4	-	TRBD2	TRBV30	TGTGCCTGGAGTCCCGGTTCTAGCGGGATTGTGAACATTCAGTACTTC	CAWSPGSSGIVNIQYF
15	TRBJ1-3	-	-	TRBV6-1	TGTGCGTTTCCTCCCGGGATCTGGATCGGAAACACCATATATTTT	CAFPPGIWIGNTIYF
12	TRBJ1-2	-	-	TRBV5-1	TGCGCCAGCAGCTTGGACAGGTTTGGCTACACCTTC	CASSLDRFGYTF
14	TRBJ1-5	-	TRBD1	TRBV27	TGTGCCAGCAGTCAGGGGGTCGGCAATCAGCCCCAGCATTTT	CASSQGVGNQPQHF
15	TRBJ1-1	-	TRBD1	TRBV12-5	TGTGCTAGTGGTCAGAATACAGGGGGGAACACTGAAGCTTTCTTT	CASGQNTGGNTEAFF
18	TRBJ1-5	-	TRBD1	TRBV18	TGTGCCAGCTCACCACGACCCGGACAGGGGGCGTTCAATCAGCCCCAGCATTTT	CASSPRPGQGAFNQPQHF
14	TRBJ2-7	-	-	TRBV7-2	TGTGCCAGCAGCACAGTGGACAGCTCCTACGAGCAGTACTTC	CASSTVDSSYEQYF
14	TRBJ1-5	-	-	TRBV5-1	TGCGCCAGCAGTTACGACCATGGCAATCAGCCCCAGCATTTT	CASSYDHGNQPQHF
16	TRBJ2-6	-	-	TRBV5-1	TGCGCCAGCAGCTCAGACAGCAACTCTGGGGCCAACGTCCTGACTTTC	CASSSDSNSGANVLTF
18	TRBJ1-2	-	TRBD1	TRBV4-3	TGCGCCAGCAGCCAAGAATCCGGGACAGGGGACATTAACTATGGCTACACCTTC	CASSQESGTGDINYGYTF
13	TRBJ2-7	-	-	TRBV6-1	TGTGCCAGCAGTGTCCATGGTGACTACGAGCAGTACTTC	CASSVHGDYEQYF
18	TRBJ1-5	-	TRBD1	TRBV28	TGTGCCAGCTCCGACGGGACAGCGGATGCTTATAGCAATCAGCCCCAGCATTTT	CASSDGTADAYSNQPQHF
14	TRBJ2-2	-	-	TRBV2	TGTGCCAGCAGAGTTATCCAGAACACCGGGGAGCTGTTTTTT	CASRVIQNTGELFF
15	TRBJ1-2	-	-	TRBV5-1	TGCGCCAGCAGCGCAGGGACGGAGCCTAACTATGGCTACACCTTC	CASSAGTEPNYGYTF
13	TRBJ2-2	-	-	TRBV11-3	TGTGCCAGCAGCGGTGGGGCAACCGGGGAGCTGTTTTTT	CASSGGATGELFF
14	TRBJ1-5	medium-sized	-	TRBV28	TGTGCCAGCAGTTTCGGTGGACATGGTCAGCCCCAGCATTTT	CASSFGGHGQPQHF
13	TRBJ2-2	-	-	TRBV6-5	TGTGCCAGCAAAAGGGAGCTGGTAGGGGAGCTGTTTTTT	CASKRELVGELFF
12	TRBJ2-5	-	-	TRBV5-6	TGTGCCAGCAGCTTGAGTGGAGAGACCCAGTACTTC	CASSLSGETQYF
16	TRBJ2-1	-	TRBD1	TRBV19	TGTGCCAGTAGTATGGAGACAGGGAAGGTTGGCAATGAGCAGTTCTTC	CASSMETGKVGNEQFF
14	TRBJ1-1	-	-	TRBV7-3	TGTGCCAGCAGCTTAACAGGCAGGAACACTGAAGCTTTCTTT	CASSLTGRNTEAFF
13	TRBJ1-1	-	-	TRBV18	TGTGCCAGCTCACCAAGTCAAAACACTGAAGCTTTCTTT	CASSPSQNTEAFF
13	TRBJ1-2	-	-	TRBV7-2	TGTGCCAGCACCCCCCCGGCTGGCTATGGCTACACCTTC	CASTPPAGYGYTF
14	TRBJ2-7	-	-	TRBV10-3	TGTGCCATCAGTAGAGACAGGCCCGACTACGAGCAGTACTTC	CAISRDRPDYEQYF
16	TRBJ2-5	-	TRBD2	TRBV7-2	TGTGCCAGCAGCTTAGACTGGGGACTACTCCAAGAGACCCAGTACTTC	CASSLDWGLLQETQYF
14	TRBJ1-2	-	TRBD1	TRBV28	TGTGCCAGCAGAATTGACAGGGGGAACTATGGCTACACCTTC	CASRIDRGNYGYTF
13	TRBJ2-7	-	-	TRBV7-6	TGTGCCAGCAGCTTCGACAATTCGGTCGAGCAGTACTTC	CASSFDNSVEQYF
15	TRBJ2-3	few	-	TRBV6-1	TGTGCCAGCAGTGGAAGCGGGCTTAGCACAGATACGCAGTATTTT	CASSGSGLSTDTQYF
15	TRBJ2-3	-	-	TRBV5-1	TGCGCCAGCAGACCTAGGGCCCAGGCGACAGATACGCAGTATTTT	CASRPRAQATDTQYF
12	TRBJ1-2	-	TRBD1	TRBV6-5	TGTGCCAGCAGTCCTCAGGGGGATGGCTACACCTTC	CASSPQGDGYTF
15	TRBJ1-1	once	-	TRBV6-6	TGTGCCAGCAGTTACTCACAGGGATGGAGCACTGAAGCTTTCTTT	CASSYSQGWSTEAFF
14	TRBJ2-2	-	-	TRBV25-1	TGTGCCAGCAGTGCCAAGGGGGGTGTCGGGGAGCTGTTTTTT	CASSAKGGVGELFF
15	TRBJ1-1	few	TRBD1	TRBV5-1	TGCGCCAGCAGCCCCCGACAGGGGGCGGGCACTGAAGCTTTCTTT	CASSPRQGAGTEAFF
13	TRBJ2-7	-	TRBD2	TRBV19	TGTGCCAGTAGGAAGCGGGAGGCCTACGAGCAGTACTTC	CASRKREAYEQYF
13	TRBJ1-5	-	-	TRBV6-6	TGTGCCAGCAGTTTGGGGGCAGGTCAGCCCCAGCATTTT	CASSLGAGQPQHF
15	TRBJ2-7	-	-	TRBV7-8	TGTGCCAGCAGCTTAGGGTCCTCACAAGTCTACGAGCAGTACTTC	CASSLGSSQVYEQYF
15	TRBJ2-3	-	TRBD2	TRBV7-8	TGTGCCAGCAGCTTCGGAGCGGGAGCGGCAGATACGCAGTATTTT	CASSFGAGAADTQYF
15	TRBJ2-1	-	TRBD1	TRBV6-6	TGTGCCAGCAGTTCGGGACAGGGATGGCACAATGAGCAGTTCTTC	CASSSGQGWHNEQFF
13	TRBJ2-7	-	TRBD1	TRBV23-1	TGCGCCAGCAGTCAATGGGACAGGGTAAAGCAGTACTTC	CASSQWDRVKQYF
18	TRBJ2-2	-	TRBD2	TRBV10-3	TGTGCCATCAGTCCGAGGGGACTAGCGGGGGTTAACACCGGGGAGCTGTTTTTT	CAISPRGLAGVNTGELFF
15	TRBJ2-6	-	TRBD2	TRBV30	TGTGCCTGGAAGGCTAGCGGGAGTTTCACCAACGTCCTGACTTTC	CAWKASGSFTNVLTF
15	TRBJ2-2	-	TRBD2	TRBV7-2	TGTGCCAGCAGCCTGGCTAGCGGGAGGGCCGGGGAGCTGTTTTTT	CASSLASGRAGELFF
17	TRBJ2-4	few	TRBD1	TRBV27	TGTGCCAGCAGTACCACAGGGGAGTTTTTAGCCAAAAACATTCAGTACTTC	CASSTTGEFLAKNIQYF
18	TRBJ2-7	-	-	TRBV21-1	TGTGCCAGCAGCAAAGATCTGGGACTAGCGGAAAAAAATTACGAGCAGTACTTC	CASSKDLGLAEKNYEQYF
15	TRBJ2-7	-	-	TRBV15	TGTGCCACCAGCAGAGATGGGGGCCGCGCGTACGAGCAGTACTTC	CATSRDGGRAYEQYF
17	TRBJ1-5	-	TRBD1	TRBV6-1	TGTGCCAGCAGTGAAGCGGGAAGCTTGACAGGGGGTCAGCCCCAGCATTTT	CASSEAGSLTGGQPQHF
15	TRBJ1-3	few	-	TRBV28	TGTGCCAGCAACACAATAGATGGACGAGAAAACACCATATATTTT	CASNTIDGRENTIYF
14	TRBJ2-3	-	-	TRBV19	TGTGCCAGTAGTTCGGGATCTAGCACAGATACGCAGTATTTT	CASSSGSSTDTQYF
15	TRBJ1-2	once	-	TRBV19	TGTGCCAGTAGTTCCCCTCCCGCCGGCAGGTATGGCTACACCTTC	CASSSPPAGRYGYTF
14	TRBJ2-1	-	TRBD1	TRBV11-3	TGTGCCAGCAGCCCTGACACAGGGGGCCTTGAGCAGTTCTTC	CASSPDTGGLEQFF
15	TRBJ2-7	-	-	TRBV5-4	TGTGCCAGCAGCTTAGGCAGCGTTAGCTCCTACGAGCAGTACTTC	CASSLGSVSSYEQYF
15	TRBJ2-1	-	TRBD1	TRBV19	TGTGCCAGTAGTACGGGGACAGGGGGCTACAATGAGCAGTTCTTC	CASSTGTGGYNEQFF
14	TRBJ1-4	-	-	TRBV5-4	TGTGCCAGCAGCTTGGTGGTAGGGGATGAAAAACTGTTTTTT	CASSLVVGDEKLFF